These T cell receptor beta chains were read from a single sample in a study of cytomegalovirus exposure and HLA in healthy donors. Sequenced by immunoSEQ multiplex PCR; TCRdb stores in-frame clones only, minus some. The data contain 97,000 or so clones, roughly nine tenths of them singletons. Sequenced sample: PBMCs. The origin of the receptors is a man aged 18 to 30 in good health and CMV-seropositive. Both conserved end residues are part of each CDR3. Each record gives: J gene, CDR3 length, clone size, D gene, V gene, CDR3 protein, CDR3 DNA. D genes are given only for firm matches. Clone size appears in some rows only: once, few, many, or a class for an expanded clone.

j_call: TRBJ1-2; cdr3_length: 15; clone_size: NA; d_call: NA; v_call: TRBV7-2; cdr3_aa: CASSPSSTAGYGYTF; cdr3_nt: TGTGCCAGCAGCCCTTCTTCCACTGCAGGGTATGGCTACACCTTC
j_call: TRBJ2-2; cdr3_length: 15; clone_size: NA; d_call: TRBD2; v_call: TRBV7-2; cdr3_aa: CASSQRAGGTGELFF; cdr3_nt: TGTGCCAGCAGCCAACGTGCGGGGGGAACCGGGGAGCTGTTTTTT
j_call: TRBJ2-3; cdr3_length: 16; clone_size: NA; d_call: NA; v_call: TRBV11-3; cdr3_aa: CASSPPEGRDADTQYF; cdr3_nt: TGTGCCAGCAGCCCGCCGGAGGGGCGGGACGCAGATACGCAGTATTTT
j_call: TRBJ2-1; cdr3_length: 15; clone_size: NA; d_call: TRBD1; v_call: TRBV6-5; cdr3_aa: CASSYAGQGHHEQFF; cdr3_nt: TGTGCCAGCAGTTACGCGGGACAGGGTCATCATGAGCAGTTCTTC
j_call: TRBJ1-5; cdr3_length: 15; clone_size: once; d_call: NA; v_call: TRBV6-1; cdr3_aa: CASNELDRRNQPQHF; cdr3_nt: TGTGCCAGCAATGAACTCGACAGGAGGAATCAGCCCCAGCATTTT
j_call: TRBJ2-5; cdr3_length: 15; clone_size: NA; d_call: TRBD2; v_call: TRBV4-2; cdr3_aa: CASSQGLAGVETQYF; cdr3_nt: TGTGCCAGCAGCCAAGGTCTAGCGGGGGTAGAGACCCAGTACTTC
j_call: TRBJ2-3; cdr3_length: 15; clone_size: NA; d_call: TRBD2; v_call: TRBV19; cdr3_aa: CASRLAGAMSDTQYF; cdr3_nt: TGTGCCAGTAGACTAGCGGGGGCAATGTCAGATACGCAGTATTTT
j_call: TRBJ1-3; cdr3_length: 17; clone_size: NA; d_call: NA; v_call: TRBV11-3; cdr3_aa: CASSKGRPIPSGNTIYF; cdr3_nt: TGTGCCAGCAGTAAGGGGCGCCCAATACCTTCTGGAAACACCATATATTTT
j_call: TRBJ1-1; cdr3_length: 13; clone_size: NA; d_call: NA; v_call: TRBV19; cdr3_aa: CASSTLTNTEAFF; cdr3_nt: TGTGCCAGTAGTACATTAACAAACACTGAAGCTTTCTTT
j_call: TRBJ2-7; cdr3_length: 14; clone_size: NA; d_call: NA; v_call: TRBV27; cdr3_aa: CASRQPLQGSEQYF; cdr3_nt: TGTGCCAGCAGACAACCACTTCAGGGCTCCGAGCAGTACTTC
j_call: TRBJ1-3; cdr3_length: 14; clone_size: NA; d_call: NA; v_call: TRBV6-5; cdr3_aa: CASRRGQAGNTIYF; cdr3_nt: TGTGCCAGCAGAAGGGGACAAGCTGGAAACACCATATATTTT
j_call: TRBJ2-3; cdr3_length: 15; clone_size: NA; d_call: TRBD2; v_call: TRBV28; cdr3_aa: CASSVAGGSTDTQYF; cdr3_nt: TGTGCCAGCAGCGTAGCGGGAGGCAGCACAGATACGCAGTATTTT
j_call: TRBJ2-7; cdr3_length: 14; clone_size: NA; d_call: NA; v_call: TRBV2; cdr3_aa: CASTRDNYSYEQYF; cdr3_nt: TGTGCCAGCACCCGGGACAACTACTCCTACGAGCAGTACTTC
j_call: TRBJ2-7; cdr3_length: 12; clone_size: few; d_call: NA; v_call: TRBV11-3; cdr3_aa: CASSLQGYEQYF; cdr3_nt: TGTGCCAGCAGCTTACAGGGCTACGAGCAGTACTTC
j_call: TRBJ2-3; cdr3_length: 18; clone_size: NA; d_call: TRBD2; v_call: TRBV5-6; cdr3_aa: CASSSLTEGLAGTDTQYF; cdr3_nt: TGTGCCAGCAGCTCCTTGACTGAGGGCCTAGCGGGGACAGATACGCAGTATTTT
j_call: TRBJ2-1; cdr3_length: 16; clone_size: NA; d_call: NA; v_call: TRBV4-3; cdr3_aa: CASSQAGDTPWGEQFF; cdr3_nt: TGCGCCAGCAGCCAGGCCGGGGACACCCCATGGGGTGAGCAGTTCTTC
j_call: TRBJ1-1; cdr3_length: 14; clone_size: NA; d_call: NA; v_call: TRBV4-3; cdr3_aa: CASSQDRENTEAFF; cdr3_nt: TGCGCCAGCAGCCAAGACAGGGAAAACACTGAAGCTTTCTTT
j_call: TRBJ2-1; cdr3_length: 17; clone_size: NA; d_call: NA; v_call: TRBV21-1; cdr3_aa: CASSPLRGRTSYNEQFF; cdr3_nt: TGTGCCAGCAGCCCCCTCAGGGGGAGGACCTCCTACAATGAGCAGTTCTTC
j_call: TRBJ2-7; cdr3_length: 14; clone_size: NA; d_call: TRBD1; v_call: TRBV5-4; cdr3_aa: CASSDGTGVREQYF; cdr3_nt: TGTGCCAGCAGCGACGGGACAGGTGTACGAGAGCAGTACTTC
j_call: TRBJ1-5; cdr3_length: 13; clone_size: once; d_call: NA; v_call: TRBV11-3; cdr3_aa: CASSMGGDQPQHF; cdr3_nt: TGTGCCAGCAGTATGGGAGGAGATCAGCCCCAGCATTTT
j_call: TRBJ2-7; cdr3_length: 16; clone_size: NA; d_call: TRBD2; v_call: TRBV2; cdr3_aa: CASSYFGASGTLPGYF; cdr3_nt: TGTGCCAGCAGTTACTTCGGGGCTAGCGGGACCCTACCCGGGTACTTC
j_call: TRBJ1-2; cdr3_length: 14; clone_size: NA; d_call: NA; v_call: TRBV7-9; cdr3_aa: CASSLVAQDYGYTF; cdr3_nt: TGTGCCAGCAGCTTAGTGGCTCAGGACTATGGCTACACCTTC
j_call: TRBJ2-5; cdr3_length: 18; clone_size: once; d_call: NA; v_call: TRBV4-3; cdr3_aa: CASSQGGGPGSDQETQYF; cdr3_nt: TGCGCCAGCAGCCAAGGGGGGGGGCCCGGTTCCGACCAAGAGACCCAGTACTTC
j_call: TRBJ2-7; cdr3_length: 15; clone_size: few; d_call: TRBD2; v_call: TRBV27; cdr3_aa: CASSLRPAGSHEQYF; cdr3_nt: TGTGCCAGCAGTTTGCGTCCAGCGGGATCACACGAGCAGTACTTC
j_call: TRBJ2-1; cdr3_length: 12; clone_size: NA; d_call: NA; v_call: TRBV6-5; cdr3_aa: CASSYNLYEQFF; cdr3_nt: TGTGCCAGCAGTTACAATCTCTATGAGCAGTTCTTC
j_call: TRBJ1-2; cdr3_length: 14; clone_size: NA; d_call: TRBD1; v_call: TRBV29-1; cdr3_aa: CSVWGQKTNYGYTF; cdr3_nt: TGCAGCGTTTGGGGACAGAAAACGAACTATGGCTACACCTTC
j_call: TRBJ2-3; cdr3_length: 15; clone_size: NA; d_call: TRBD2; v_call: TRBV5-4; cdr3_aa: CASSLYIGGGDTQYF; cdr3_nt: TGTGCCAGCAGCTTGTATATCGGGGGGGGAGACACGCAGTATTTT
j_call: TRBJ1-5; cdr3_length: 15; clone_size: NA; d_call: NA; v_call: TRBV7-2; cdr3_aa: CASSSGLLGNQPQHF; cdr3_nt: TGTGCCAGCAGCTCCGGGTTACTCGGCAATCAGCCCCAGCATTTT
j_call: TRBJ2-5; cdr3_length: 13; clone_size: once; d_call: NA; v_call: TRBV9; cdr3_aa: CASSVDIQETQYF; cdr3_nt: TGTGCCAGCAGCGTAGATATACAAGAGACCCAGTACTTC
j_call: TRBJ1-1; cdr3_length: 13; clone_size: NA; d_call: TRBD1; v_call: TRBV19; cdr3_aa: CASSSTGTTEAFF; cdr3_nt: TGTGCCAGTAGTTCGACAGGGACCACTGAAGCTTTCTTT
j_call: TRBJ2-3; cdr3_length: 15; clone_size: NA; d_call: TRBD2; v_call: TRBV5-6; cdr3_aa: CASSRTSGGTDTQYF; cdr3_nt: TGTGCCAGCAGCCGGACTAGCGGAGGCACAGATACGCAGTATTTT
j_call: TRBJ1-2; cdr3_length: 15; clone_size: NA; d_call: TRBD1; v_call: TRBV19; cdr3_aa: CASSTPGGALSGYTF; cdr3_nt: TGTGCCAGTAGTACACCAGGGGGCGCATTGAGTGGCTACACCTTC
j_call: TRBJ2-1; cdr3_length: 17; clone_size: NA; d_call: NA; v_call: TRBV6-1; cdr3_aa: CASSEFYGGSSYNEQFF; cdr3_nt: TGTGCCAGCAGTGAATTTTATGGGGGCAGTTCCTACAATGAGCAGTTCTTC
j_call: TRBJ2-5; cdr3_length: 14; clone_size: NA; d_call: NA; v_call: TRBV7-9; cdr3_aa: CASSLRGSQETQYF; cdr3_nt: TGTGCCAGCAGCTTACGCGGGTCACAAGAGACCCAGTACTTC
j_call: TRBJ2-7; cdr3_length: 14; clone_size: few; d_call: TRBD1; v_call: TRBV6-6; cdr3_aa: CASRSGTGVYEQYF; cdr3_nt: TGTGCCAGCAGGAGCGGGACAGGGGTCTACGAGCAGTACTTC
j_call: TRBJ2-7; cdr3_length: 16; clone_size: NA; d_call: TRBD2; v_call: TRBV19; cdr3_aa: CASRNSPASGRGEQYF; cdr3_nt: TGTGCCAGTCGCAACTCGCCGGCTAGCGGAAGGGGCGAGCAGTACTTC
j_call: TRBJ2-1; cdr3_length: 17; clone_size: NA; d_call: TRBD2; v_call: TRBV2; cdr3_aa: CASSLRGASGGINEQFF; cdr3_nt: TGTGCCAGCAGTCTACGGGGGGCTAGCGGGGGTATTAACGAGCAGTTCTTC
j_call: TRBJ1-1; cdr3_length: 14; clone_size: NA; d_call: NA; v_call: TRBV13; cdr3_aa: CASSFYRVNTEAFF; cdr3_nt: TGTGCCAGCAGCTTTTACAGGGTGAACACTGAAGCTTTCTTT
j_call: TRBJ2-5; cdr3_length: 15; clone_size: NA; d_call: TRBD1; v_call: TRBV9; cdr3_aa: CASSPRTGVGETQYF; cdr3_nt: TGTGCCAGCAGCCCTAGGACAGGGGTAGGAGAGACCCAGTACTTC
j_call: TRBJ2-7; cdr3_length: 15; clone_size: few; d_call: NA; v_call: TRBV28; cdr3_aa: CASSFDGDNSYEQYF; cdr3_nt: TGTGCCAGCAGTTTCGACGGGGACAACTCCTACGAGCAGTACTTC
j_call: TRBJ2-2; cdr3_length: 15; clone_size: NA; d_call: NA; v_call: TRBV7-9; cdr3_aa: CASSPASGEPGELFF; cdr3_nt: TGTGCCAGCAGTCCCGCCTCAGGGGAACCCGGGGAGCTGTTTTTT
j_call: TRBJ2-1; cdr3_length: 20; clone_size: NA; d_call: NA; v_call: TRBV4-3; cdr3_aa: CASSQNLGSSRWSSYNEQFF; cdr3_nt: TGCGCCAGCAGCCAAAACCTGGGGTCTAGCAGATGGAGCTCCTACAATGAGCAGTTCTTC
j_call: TRBJ1-1; cdr3_length: 16; clone_size: NA; d_call: TRBD1; v_call: TRBV5-8; cdr3_aa: CASSKGGFALNTEAFF; cdr3_nt: TGTGCCAGCAGCAAAGGGGGCTTCGCTCTTAACACTGAAGCTTTCTTT
j_call: TRBJ1-5; cdr3_length: 14; clone_size: NA; d_call: NA; v_call: TRBV5-1; cdr3_aa: CASSPGHRDQPQHF; cdr3_nt: TGCGCCAGCAGCCCGGGACATCGGGATCAGCCCCAGCATTTT
j_call: TRBJ1-1; cdr3_length: 16; clone_size: NA; d_call: TRBD1; v_call: TRBV4-1; cdr3_aa: CASSQIKTGDWTEAFF; cdr3_nt: TGCGCCAGCAGCCAAATAAAAACAGGGGATTGGACTGAAGCTTTCTTT